This T cell receptor (beta chain) was captured by sequencing in a study of identical twins. TCRdb itself ran the 5' RACE reads through MiXCR, one entry per CDR3 protein. The data show some 690,000 distinct CDR3 sequences, 21% seen once. The V gene lost 4 bases and the J gene lost 7 bases, with 18 bases spanning the gap. The CDR3 extends over 15 amino acids. In germline, CDR1 is SGHRS, CDR2 YFSETQ. This clonotype was found many times. The data were also submitted as part of a second study, on T cells expressing NK-cell markers. As reported in that work: There were seven HCMV-seropositive donors and one seronegative donor among the eight sequenced.

This receptor was taken from a woman between 18 and 30 years old in good health. The sequencing input was PBMCs. V gene TRBV5-1 combines with J gene TRBJ2-4, with D tentatively TRBD1 (5 bases). CDR3 nucleotides: TGCGCCAGCAGCGGCGACGGCAGGGTCGGGAACATTCAGTACTTC. This translates into CASSGDGRVGNIQYF.